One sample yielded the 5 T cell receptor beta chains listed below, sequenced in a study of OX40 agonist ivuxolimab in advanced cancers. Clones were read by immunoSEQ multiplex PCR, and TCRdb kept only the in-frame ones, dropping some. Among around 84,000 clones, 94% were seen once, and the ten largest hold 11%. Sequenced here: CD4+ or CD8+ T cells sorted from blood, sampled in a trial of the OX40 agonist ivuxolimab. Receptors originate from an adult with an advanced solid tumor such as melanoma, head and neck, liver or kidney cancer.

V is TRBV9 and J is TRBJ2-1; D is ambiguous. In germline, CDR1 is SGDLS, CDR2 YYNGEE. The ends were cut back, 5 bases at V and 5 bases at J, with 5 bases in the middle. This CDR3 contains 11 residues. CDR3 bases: TGTGCCAGCAGTGTGAACAATGAGCAGTTCTTC. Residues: CASSVNNEQFF.

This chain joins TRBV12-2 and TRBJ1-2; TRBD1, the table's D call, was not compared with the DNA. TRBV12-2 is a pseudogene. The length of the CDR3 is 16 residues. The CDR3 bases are TGTGCAAGTCGCCTTCACTCAACCGAGGGGGACTATGGCTACACCTTC. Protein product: CASRLHSTEGDYGYTF.

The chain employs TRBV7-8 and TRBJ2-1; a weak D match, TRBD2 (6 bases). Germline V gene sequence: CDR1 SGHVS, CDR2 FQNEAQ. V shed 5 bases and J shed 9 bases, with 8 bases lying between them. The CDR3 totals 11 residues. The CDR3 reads CASSPAGEQFF. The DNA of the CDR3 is TGTGCCAGCAGCCCAGCGGGTGAGCAGTTCTTC.

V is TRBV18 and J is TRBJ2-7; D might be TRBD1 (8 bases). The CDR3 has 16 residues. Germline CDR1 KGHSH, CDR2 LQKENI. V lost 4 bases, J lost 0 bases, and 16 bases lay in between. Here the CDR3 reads CASSLGQGLSSYEQYF. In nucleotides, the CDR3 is TGTGCCAGCTCACTCGGACAGGGACTAAGCTCCTACGAGCAGTACTTC.

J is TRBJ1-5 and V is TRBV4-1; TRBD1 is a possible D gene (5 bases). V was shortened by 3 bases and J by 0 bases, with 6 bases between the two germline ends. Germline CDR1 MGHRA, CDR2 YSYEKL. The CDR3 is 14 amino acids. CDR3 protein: CASSHDSSNQPQHF. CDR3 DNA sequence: TGCGCCAGCAGCCATGACAGTAGCAATCAGCCCCAGCATTTT.